Listed here are 8 T cell receptor beta chains from one sample, sequenced in a study of T cell repertoires in cytomegalovirus infection. One entry per CDR3 protein results from TCRdb running MiXCR on the reads. The repertoire has some 700,000 distinct CDR3 sequences, 35% of them found once; the top ten carry 2.5% to 3.5%. The sequenced sample was PBMCs. Receptor source: a human donor in good health (CMV status not recorded). Some clones in this sample may be carry-over from other donors' samples.

This clonotype occurred many times. The genes are TRBV29-1 and TRBJ1-5; D call uncertain. The CDR3 loop spans 13 amino acids. Trimming stripped 5 bases from V and 5 bases from J, with 13 bases between. CDR1 and CDR2 from the germline V gene are SQVTM and ANQGSEA. The CDR3 coding sequence is TGCAGCGTTCAAACTGCACGGGATCAGCCCCAGCATTTT. This encodes CSVQTARDQPQHF.

Concerning this clonotype: One end of the junction is discordant with germline, which a read error may explain. This CDR3 is CASGSSGTGVAEDFF. The CDR3 region has the DNA TGTGCTAGTGGTTCCTCCGGGACAGGGGTGGCGGAAGATTTCTTT. The gene calls are TRBV12-5 and TRBJ1-1, with TRBD1 matching over 10 bases. Germline V CDR1 and CDR2: LGHNT, FRNRAP. This CDR3 region has 15 residues.

This clonotype was seen many times. This chain connects TRBV6-1 to TRBJ1-6; no clear D. Germline V gene data show CDR1 as MNHNS and CDR2 as SASEGT. The CDR3 loop spans 13 amino acids. Trimming removed 1 base from V and 10 bases from J, with 8 bases in between. In DNA form, the CDR3 reads TGTGCCAGCAGTGAAGGGAAGGTGTCACCCCTCCACTTT. This codes for CASSEGKVSPLHF.

In this sample, this clonotype turned up a few times. The gene calls are TRBV7-2 and TRBJ2-1; the D is unclear. Looked up from germline, CDR1 is SGHTA and CDR2 is FQGNSA. The CDR3 has 13 residues. Trimming cost V 3 bases and J 10 bases, with 13 bases left between them. The CDR3 DNA follows: TGTGCCAGCAGCTTGAATAGCTTGAACGAGCAGTTCTTC. Protein product: CASSLNSLNEQFF.

This clonotype appeared a few times. V gene TRBV29-1 combines with J gene TRBJ2-3; D is perhaps TRBD2 (5 bases). The CDR3 runs 16 residues. Deletions cut 4 bases from V and 0 bases from J, with 17 bases between. Looked up from germline, CDR1 is SQVTM and CDR2 is ANQGSEA. The CDR3 protein is CSVVGILGPSTDTQYF. The CDR3 DNA follows: TGCAGCGTTGTGGGGATACTAGGTCCTAGCACAGATACGCAGTATTTT.

This chain links TRBV6-5 with TRBJ2-5; 9 bases fit TRBD1. The CDR3 extends over 16 amino acids. Per germline, CDR1 MNHEY and CDR2 SVGAGI. The junction had 12 bases not matched to a gene; V was cut back by 8 bases and J by 2 bases. The CDR3 loop reads CASLPNRGHRQETQYF. The CDR3 region has the DNA TGTGCCAGCCTACCTAACAGGGGGCACCGACAAGAGACCCAGTACTTC.

This clonotype was counted once. A much larger clone lies a single base off, so this may be a read error. The chain recombines TRBV4-1 with TRBJ1-2, with D unresolved. Germline V gene data show CDR1 as MGHRA and CDR2 as YSYEKL. The CDR3 consists of 13 residues. The CDR3 here is CASNQLVNYGYTF. The DNA of the CDR3 is TGCGCCAGCAACCAACTCGTTAACTATGGCTACACCTTC.

This rearrangement joins TRBV10-3 to TRBJ1-2, with D possibly matching TRBD1 (5 bases). The CDR3 contains 13 residues. V lost 4 bases, J lost 5 bases, and 11 bases lay in between. Per germline, CDR1 ENHRY and CDR2 SYGVKD. The CDR3 spells CAISGPGGYGYTF. CDR3 nucleotide sequence: TGTGCCATCAGTGGGCCTGGGGGGTATGGCTACACCTTC.